What follows are 11 T cell receptor beta chains derived from one specimen sequenced in a study of T-cell memory formation after mild COVID-19. TCRdb re-called the 5' RACE reads with MiXCR, one entry per CDR3 protein. This table has tens of thousands of distinct CDR3 sequences, 9.5% to 15% appearing once. Sequenced: PBMCs or a T cell subset sorted from them (not recorded which). All receptors derive from a young man who had mild COVID-19 (a few samples of this study predate the infection). Cell type and time point are not known.

The J gene is TRBJ1-5, the V gene TRBV20-1, with D perhaps matching TRBD1 (5 bases). V lost 6 bases and J lost 6, with 18 bases in between. Germline CDR1 reads DFQATT; CDR2 reads SNEGSKA (reference sequence). There are 14 residues in the CDR3. The CDR3 bases are TGCAGTGCCCTGGGACCTTCTGGGAGTCAGCCCCAGCATTTT. Protein: CSALGPSGSQPQHF.

The chain uses TRBV25-1 and TRBJ1-1; possibly TRBD1 for D (5 bases). Germline values: CDR1 MGHDK, CDR2 SYGVNS. The CDR3 extends over 16 amino acids. V shed 2 bases and J shed 4 bases, with 17 bases lying between them. Here the CDR3 DNA reads TGTGCCAGCAGTGAAGGGTCAGGTAGTAGGGGCACTGAAGCTTTCTTT. Protein sequence: CASSEGSGSRGTEAFF.

There are many counts of this clonotype. The chain uses TRBV12-3 or TRBV12-4 and TRBJ1-2, with D maybe TRBD1 (6 bases). The V end lost 6 bases, the J end lost 4 bases, and 18 bases lay between the germline ends. CDR3 length: 15 residues. The CDR3 DNA follows: TGTGCCAGCAGCTCCGACAGGAAACCCTCCTATGGCTACACCTTC. Residues: CASSSDRKPSYGYTF.

The V and J genes are TRBV7-2 and TRBJ1-1; 11 nucleotides match TRBD1. J was trimmed by 6 bases and V by 5 bases; bases with no gene match: 8. This CDR3 is 15 amino acids long. CDR1 and CDR2 from the germline V gene are SGHTA and FQGNSA. Here the CDR3 DNA reads TGTGCCAGCAGCCCCTGGACAGGGGGCACGGCTGAAGCTTTCTTT. Amino acids: CASSPWTGGTAEAFF.

This clonotype was seen at least ten times. The chain employs TRBV25-1 and TRBJ1-6; TRBD1 matches at 9 bases. Germline V CDR1 and CDR2: MGHDK, SYGVNS. With 4 bases clipped from V and 5 bases from J, the junction kept 0 bases outside the gene matches. The CDR3 length is 14 residues. In DNA form, the CDR3 reads TGTGCCAGCAGTGGACAGGGGGATAATTCACCCCTCCACTTT. Translating gives CASSGQGDNSPLHF.

The gene calls are TRBV29-1 and TRBJ1-2; maybe TRBD1 (5 bases). Trimming pared 0 bases from V and 8 bases from J, leaving 10 bases between. This CDR3 comprises 12 residues. CDR1 is SQVTM, CDR2 ANQGSEA, per germline. This CDR3 reads CSVEDQTVGYTF. In DNA form, the CDR3 reads TGCAGCGTTGAAGACCAGACAGTCGGCTACACCTTC.

The chain combines TRBV7-3 with TRBJ1-1; 7 bases agree with TRBD1. This CDR3 spans 14 amino acids. V was pared by 3 bases and J by 3 bases, with 4 bases of the junction left unmatched. CDR1 is SGHTA, CDR2 FQGTGA, per germline. In DNA, the CDR3 is TGTGCCAGCAGCTTCAGCAGGGGGGACACTGAAGCTTTCTTT. This translates into CASSFSRGDTEAFF. Looking up the rest from reference TRBV7-3 and TRBJ1-1 gives the full variable domain: GAGVSQTPSNKVTEKGKYVELRCDPISGHTALYWYRQSLGQGPEFLIYFQGTGAADDSGLPNDRFFAVRPEGSVSTLKIQRTERGDSAVYLCASSFSRGDTEAFFGQGTRLTVV.

The J gene is TRBJ1-1, the V gene TRBV6-5; no firm D call. The length of the CDR3 is 14 residues. Deletions cut 7 bases from V and 1 base from J, with 13 bases between. Germline loops: CDR1 MNHEY, CDR2 SVGAGI. The CDR3 here is CASKKPEENTEAFF. The CDR3, as DNA: TGTGCCAGCAAAAAGCCAGAGGAGAACACTGAAGCTTTCTTT.

The chain couples TRBV7-2 to TRBJ2-1, with D perhaps matching TRBD1 or TRBD2 (5 bases each). Germline CDR1 and CDR2: SGHTA and FQGNSA. Trimming stripped 8 bases from V and 0 bases from J, with 14 bases between. The CDR3 has 15 residues. CDR3 in amino acids: CASGWGPSSYNEQFF. The CDR3 nucleotides read TGTGCCAGCGGCTGGGGACCAAGCTCCTACAATGAGCAGTTCTTC.

The V gene is TRBV7-2, the J gene TRBJ1-5; 9 bases are shared with TRBD1. The ends lost 3 bases at V and 6 bases at J; junction bases unmatched: 6. Germline CDR1 is SGHTA and CDR2 is FQGNSA. This CDR3 has 15 amino acids. In DNA, the CDR3 is TGTGCCAGCAGCTTGGGTACAGGGGGCAGTCAGCCCCAGCATTTT. Translated, it gives CASSLGTGGSQPQHF.

A word on this clonotype: One end of the junction fails to match germline, which may point to a read error. The rearrangement uses TRBV12-3 or TRBV12-4 and TRBJ2-6; perhaps TRBD1 as D (6 bases). The CDR3 is 14 residues long. DNA of the CDR3: TGTGCCAGCATACAGGGCTCTGGGGACAACGTCCTGACTTTC. Translation: CASIQGSGDNVLTF.